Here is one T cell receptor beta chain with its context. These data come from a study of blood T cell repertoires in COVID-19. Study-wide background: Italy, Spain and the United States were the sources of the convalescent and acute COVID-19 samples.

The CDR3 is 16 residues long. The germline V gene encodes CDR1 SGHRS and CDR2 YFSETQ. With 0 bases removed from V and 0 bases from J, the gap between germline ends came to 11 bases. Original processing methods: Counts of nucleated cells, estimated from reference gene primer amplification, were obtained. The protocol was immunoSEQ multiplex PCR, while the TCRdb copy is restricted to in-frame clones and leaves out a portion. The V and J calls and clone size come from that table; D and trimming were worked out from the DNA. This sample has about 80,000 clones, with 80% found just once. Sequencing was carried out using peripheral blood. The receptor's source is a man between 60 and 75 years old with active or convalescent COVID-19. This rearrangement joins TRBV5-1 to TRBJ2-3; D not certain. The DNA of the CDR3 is TGCGCCAGCAGCTTGGCCAGACAACTTAGCACAGATACGCAGTATTTT. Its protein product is CASSLARQLSTDTQYF.